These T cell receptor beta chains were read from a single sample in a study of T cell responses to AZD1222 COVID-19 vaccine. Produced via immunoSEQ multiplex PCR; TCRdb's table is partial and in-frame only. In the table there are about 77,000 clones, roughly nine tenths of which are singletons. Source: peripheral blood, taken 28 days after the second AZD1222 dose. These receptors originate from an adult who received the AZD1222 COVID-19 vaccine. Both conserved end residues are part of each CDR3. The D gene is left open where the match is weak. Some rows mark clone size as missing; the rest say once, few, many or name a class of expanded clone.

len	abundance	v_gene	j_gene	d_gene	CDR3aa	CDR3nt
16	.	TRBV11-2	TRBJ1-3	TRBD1	CASSYGQGETGNTIYF	TGTGCCAGCAGCTATGGACAGGGAGAGACTGGAAACACCATATATTTT
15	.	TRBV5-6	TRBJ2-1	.	CASSRKDSFYNEQFF	TGTGCCAGCAGCCGCAAGGACAGTTTCTACAATGAGCAGTTCTTC
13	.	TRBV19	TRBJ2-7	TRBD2	CASRRESTYEQYF	TGTGCCAGTAGGCGGGAGAGTACCTACGAGCAGTACTTC
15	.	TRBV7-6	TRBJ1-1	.	CASSPGARGNTEAFF	TGTGCCAGCAGCCCGGGGGCCAGGGGGAACACTGAAGCTTTCTTT
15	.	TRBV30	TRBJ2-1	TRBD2	CAWSWSGGRVNEQFF	TGTGCCTGGAGTTGGTCTGGCGGGAGGGTCAATGAGCAGTTCTTC
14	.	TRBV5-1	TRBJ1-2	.	CASGAGTGSEGYTF	TGCGCCAGCGGCGCTGGAACAGGTTCGGAGGGCTACACCTTC
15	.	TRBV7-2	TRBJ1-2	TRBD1	CASSLGAGQDYGYTF	TGTGCCAGCAGCTTAGGTGCTGGACAGGACTATGGCTACACCTTC
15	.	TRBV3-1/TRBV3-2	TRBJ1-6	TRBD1	CASSQTLRQGGPLHF	TGTGCCAGCAGCCAAACCCTTCGACAGGGGGGTCCCCTCCACTTT
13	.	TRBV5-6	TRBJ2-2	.	CASSLGGTGELFF	TGTGCCAGCAGCTTAGGAGGGACCGGGGAGCTGTTTTTT
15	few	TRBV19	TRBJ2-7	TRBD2	CASSMSGGSSYEQYF	TGTGCCAGTAGTATGTCGGGAGGGAGCTCCTACGAGCAGTACTTC
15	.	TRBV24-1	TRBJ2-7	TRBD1	CATSDTGTGTYEQYF	TGTGCCACCAGTGACACCGGGACAGGAACCTACGAGCAGTACTTC
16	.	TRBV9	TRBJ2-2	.	CASSPGQAGNTGELFF	TGTGCCAGCAGCCCGGGGCAAGCGGGGAACACCGGGGAGCTGTTTTTT
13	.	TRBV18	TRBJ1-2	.	CASSSTANYGYTF	TGTGCCAGCTCCTCGACAGCCAACTATGGCTACACCTTC
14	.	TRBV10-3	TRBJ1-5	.	CATSGGPRNQPQHF	TGTGCCACCAGTGGAGGTCCCCGCAATCAGCCCCAGCATTTT
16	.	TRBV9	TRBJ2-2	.	CASSPPRSANTGELFF	TGTGCCAGCAGCCCCCCACGGTCTGCAAACACCGGGGAGCTGTTTTTT
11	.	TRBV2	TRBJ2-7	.	CASIREAEQYF	TGTGCCAGCATACGAGAGGCCGAGCAGTACTTC
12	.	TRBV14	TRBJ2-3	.	CASSGTTDTQYF	TGTGCCAGCAGCGGGACCACAGATACGCAGTATTTT
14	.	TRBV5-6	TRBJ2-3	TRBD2	CASSLRGGTDTQYF	TGTGCCAGCAGCTTGCGGGGGGGCACAGATACGCAGTATTTT
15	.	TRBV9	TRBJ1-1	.	CASSPRGVVGTEAFF	TGTGCCAGCAGCCCCCGAGGGGTCGTGGGCACTGAAGCTTTCTTT
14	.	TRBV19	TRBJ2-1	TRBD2	CATLPGGSTGEQFF	TGTGCCACCCTGCCGGGAGGGTCTACAGGTGAGCAGTTCTTC
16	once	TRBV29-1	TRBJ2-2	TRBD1	CSVGTPGTGHTGELFF	TGCAGCGTTGGGACCCCCGGGACAGGGCACACCGGGGAGCTGTTTTTT
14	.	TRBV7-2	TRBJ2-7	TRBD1	CASRRDRRSYEQYF	TGTGCCAGCAGACGGGACAGGCGCTCCTACGAGCAGTACTTC
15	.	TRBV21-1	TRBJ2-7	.	CASSKRHGQGPSKYF	TGTGCCAGCAGCAAAAGACACGGGCAGGGTCCCTCCAAGTACTTC
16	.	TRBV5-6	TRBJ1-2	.	CASSSQGSRGVGGYTF	TGTGCCAGCAGCTCTCAGGGGTCGCGGGGGGTCGGTGGCTACACCTTC
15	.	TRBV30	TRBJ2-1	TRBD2	CAWSETSGIYNEQFF	TGTGCCTGGAGCGAAACTAGCGGGATTTACAATGAGCAGTTCTTC
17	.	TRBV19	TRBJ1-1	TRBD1	CASSIVRTGRANLEAFF	TGTGCCAGTAGTATAGTTCGGACAGGCAGGGCAAACCTCGAAGCTTTCTTT
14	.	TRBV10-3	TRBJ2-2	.	CAISPPANTGELFF	TGTGCCATCAGTCCTCCGGCAAACACCGGGGAGCTGTTTTTT
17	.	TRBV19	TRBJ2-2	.	CASSIGRPTANTGELFF	TGTGCCAGTAGTATAGGGCGGCCGACGGCCAACACCGGGGAGCTGTTTTTT
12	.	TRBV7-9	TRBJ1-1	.	CASSLEAPEAFF	TGTGCCAGCAGCTTAGAGGCTCCTGAAGCTTTCTTT
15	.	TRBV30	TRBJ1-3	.	CAWSLASNSGNTIYF	TGTGCCTGGAGTCTGGCTTCCAACTCTGGAAACACCATATATTTT
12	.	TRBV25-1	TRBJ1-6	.	CASSARGSPLHF	TGTGCCAGCAGTGCGAGGGGCTCACCCCTCCACTTT
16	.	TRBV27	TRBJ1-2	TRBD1	CASSFRPGQTWYGYTF	TGTGCCAGCAGTTTTCGGCCGGGACAGACTTGGTATGGCTACACCTTC
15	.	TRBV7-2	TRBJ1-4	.	CASSLGQVPNEKLFF	TGTGCCAGCAGCTTAGGTCAGGTACCTAATGAAAAACTGTTTTTT
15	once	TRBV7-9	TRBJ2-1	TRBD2	CASSLFAGASNEQFF	TGTGCCAGCAGCTTGTTCGCGGGAGCTAGCAATGAGCAGTTCTTC
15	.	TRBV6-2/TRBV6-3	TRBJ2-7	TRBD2	CASSYSASGGSEQYF	TGTGCCAGCAGTTACTCGGCTAGCGGGGGCTCCGAGCAGTACTTC
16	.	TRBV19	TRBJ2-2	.	CASSIRRGHGTGELFF	TGTGCCAGTAGTATAAGGAGGGGGCACGGCACCGGGGAGCTGTTTTTT
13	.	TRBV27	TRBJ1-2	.	CASSPGQNYGYTF	TGTGCCAGCAGTCCCGGCCAGAACTATGGCTACACCTTC
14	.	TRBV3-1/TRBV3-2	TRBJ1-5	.	CASSQTGPNQPQHF	TGTGCCAGCAGCCAGACAGGACCTAATCAGCCCCAGCATTTT
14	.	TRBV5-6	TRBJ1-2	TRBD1	CASSFWDRDYGYTF	TGTGCCAGCAGCTTTTGGGACAGGGACTATGGCTACACCTTC
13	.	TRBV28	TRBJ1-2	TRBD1	CASRGTANYGYTF	TGTGCCAGCAGGGGGACAGCTAACTATGGCTACACCTTC